These T cell receptor beta chains were read from a single sample in a study of blood T cell repertoires in COVID-19. Profiling relied on immunoSEQ multiplex PCR, and the TCRdb table lists in-frame clones only, not all of them. Found here are approximately 160,000 clones, about 74% of them singletons; the top ten hold about 8.3%. Sequenced: peripheral blood. These receptors were collected from a man in his 60s with acute or convalescent COVID-19. The CDR3 runs from the conserved cysteine through the conserved F or W. A D gene is named only where the DNA matches it firmly. Clone size is not always given. Where it is, it says once, few, many or a class for expanded clones.

>TRBJ2-3|TRBD2|TRBV29-1|NA
TGCAGCGTTGTCCCCACTAGCGACAGCACAGATACGCAGTATTTT
CSVVPTSDSTDTQYF
>TRBJ1-2|TRBD1|TRBV11-2|NA
TGTGCCAGCAGCTTAACGACAGGGGGCTCCGGCTACACCTTC
CASSLTTGGSGYTF
>TRBJ1-4|TRBD1|TRBV27|once
TGTGCCAGCAGAACCCTACAGGGGTTGAATGAAAAACTGTTTTTT
CASRTLQGLNEKLFF
>TRBJ2-3|NA|TRBV7-3|NA
TGTGCCAGCAGCCCCTCGGCAGGGGTGGCAGATACGCAGTATTTT
CASSPSAGVADTQYF
>TRBJ2-2|TRBD1|TRBV11-3|NA
TGTGCCAGCAGCCGGGACAGGGGGTTTAGCGGGGAGCTGTTTTTT
CASSRDRGFSGELFF
>TRBJ1-2|NA|TRBV5-1|many
TGCGCCAGCAGCTTGGAAGGCAACGGGAACTATGGCTACACCTTC
CASSLEGNGNYGYTF
>TRBJ1-1|NA|TRBV4-1|once
TGCGCCAGCAGCCAACGGGGTAATTCTGAAGCTTTCTTT
CASSQRGNSEAFF
>TRBJ2-7|TRBD1|TRBV2|few
TGTGCCAGCAGTGATACCAGGGGGCTTTGGGAGCAGTACTTC
CASSDTRGLWEQYF
>TRBJ2-5|TRBD1|TRBV30|NA
TGTGCGGTCAGGGGGTACCAAGAGACCCAGTACTTC
CAVRGYQETQYF
>TRBJ2-1|NA|TRBV15|NA
TGTGCCACCAGCAGAGACGGTGTACGGGAGCAGTTCTTC
CATSRDGVREQFF